These T cell receptor beta chains were read from a single sample in a study of regulatory T cells in long-lasting Graves disease. TCRdb independently ran MiXCR on the multiplex PCR reads; one entry per CDR3 protein. This table holds roughly 450,000 distinct CDR3 sequences, 23% found once. The source was peripheral blood mononuclear cells (PBMCs), collected when the disease was refractory, from a patient treated with antithyroid drugs. All receptors come from a female donor with Graves disease. The CDR3 runs from the conserved cysteine through the conserved F or W. D genes are given only for firm matches. Some rows mark clone size as missing; the rest say once, few, many or name a class of expanded clone.

j_call clone_size v_call d_call cdr3_nt cdr3_aa
TRBJ1-2 few TRBV2 - TGTGCCAATGACGGGGGCACGGGCTACACCTTC CANDGGTGYTF
TRBJ2-2 - TRBV24-1 TRBD2 TGTGCCACCTCCTTGGCGGGAGAAACCGGGGAGCTGTTTTTT CATSLAGETGELFF
TRBJ2-2 few TRBV30 TRBD2 TGTGCCTGGACAAGTCGGGGACTACACACCGGGGAGCTGTTTTTT CAWTSRGLHTGELFF
TRBJ2-1 few TRBV2 TRBD2 TGTGCCAGCAGTGAAAGGGAGGGACTTGAAAACTCCTACAATGAGCAGTTCTTC CASSEREGLENSYNEQFF
TRBJ1-2 many TRBV2 - TGTGCCAGCAGTGATTGGGGCAGATCTGGCTACACCTTC CASSDWGRSGYTF
TRBJ1-1 - TRBV20-1 - TGCAGTGCTAGAGATTTCAGGGTGAACACTGAAGCTTTCTTT CSARDFRVNTEAFF
TRBJ2-7 many TRBV2 TRBD1 TGTGCCAGCAGTGCGGGACAGGGGGCCTGGCAGTACTTC CASSAGQGAWQYF
TRBJ1-6 few TRBV7-9 - TGTGCCAGCAGCTTTTCAGAAAGGACTTCACCCCTCCACTTT CASSFSERTSPLHF
TRBJ1-1 - TRBV28 - TGCGCAACCTACTTCAGGGAAGATAAGAACACTGAAGCTTTCTTT CATYFREDKNTEAFF
TRBJ2-1 - TRBV2 - TGTGCCAGCAGTGAACGGAGGGAGTACAATGAGCAGTTCTTC CASSERREYNEQFF
TRBJ2-2 - TRBV30 TRBD1 TGTGCCTTTGACAGGGAGACCGGGGAGCTGTTTTTT CAFDRETGELFF
TRBJ1-2 many TRBV28 - TGTGCCAGCAGTCCGGACGGAAACTATGGCTACACCTTC CASSPDGNYGYTF
TRBJ1-4 few TRBV5-1 TRBD1 TGCGCCAGCAGCTTGGCCGGGACAGGGGATGAAAAACTGTTTTTT CASSLAGTGDEKLFF
TRBJ1-1 - TRBV7-2 - TGTGCCACCCAGGGACTTCGTTCTAACACTGAAGCTTTCTTT CATQGLRSNTEAFF
TRBJ2-2 many TRBV5-1 TRBD1 TGCGCCAGCACCTGGGACAGGGTGAACACCGGGGAGCTGTTTTTT CASTWDRVNTGELFF
TRBJ2-7 few TRBV6-5 - TGTGCCAGCAGTTCGCGACAGGCCATAGACGAGCAGTACTTC CASSSRQAIDEQYF
TRBJ2-7 many TRBV20-1 TRBD2 TGCAGTGCTAGTGGACTAGCCTACTCCTACGAGCAGTACTTC CSASGLAYSYEQYF
TRBJ2-2 few TRBV25-1 - TGTGCCAGCAGTGAGGACATAACCGGGGAGCTGTTTTTT CASSEDITGELFF
TRBJ1-5 many TRBV28 TRBD1 TGTGCCAGCAGCATGACAGGGGGCGGCAATCAGCCCCAGCATTTT CASSMTGGGNQPQHF
TRBJ1-1 many TRBV20-1 - TGCAGTGCCAACCTGTGGAGGGGCCACACTGAAGCTTTCTTT CSANLWRGHTEAFF
TRBJ1-5 - TRBV3-1 - TGTGCCAGCAGCCAAGATCACGGAAATCAGCCCCAGCATTTT CASSQDHGNQPQHF
TRBJ2-5 - TRBV7-9 TRBD1 TGTGCCAGCAGCCATACAGACAGGGGACGAGAGACCCAGTACTTC CASSHTDRGRETQYF
TRBJ1-5 few TRBV24-1 - TGTGCCACCGGCTGGGCAGGCAATCAGCCCCAGCATTTT CATGWAGNQPQHF
TRBJ2-5 many TRBV30 - TGTGCCTGGAGTCGACAGGTTCAAGAGACCCAGTACTTC CAWSRQVQETQYF
TRBJ2-7 many TRBV11-2 - TGTGCCAGCAGCTTAGGTTTAAGGGGATATCGTGTCTACGAGCAGTACTTC CASSLGLRGYRVYEQYF
TRBJ2-2 - TRBV9 TRBD1 TGTGCCACAGGGGGTACCGGGGAGCTGTTTTTT CATGGTGELFF
TRBJ1-2 few TRBV2 TRBD1 TGTGCCAGCAGCCAAGGGACAGGGGGCCTCTATGGCTACACCTTC CASSQGTGGLYGYTF
TRBJ2-7 few TRBV18 TRBD2 TGTGCCAGCTCACCCGGACTAGCGGGACTCTCCTACGAGCAGTACTTC CASSPGLAGLSYEQYF
TRBJ1-1 few TRBV10-3 - TGTGCCATCAAGACCCCAGCCACAGAGAACACTGAAGCTTTCTTT CAIKTPATENTEAFF
TRBJ2-2 - TRBV5-4 TRBD2 TGTGCCAGCAGCTCAGCGGGAGGAGGCACCGGGGAGCTGTTTTTT CASSSAGGGTGELFF
TRBJ1-2 many TRBV12-3/TRBV12-4 TRBD1 TGTGCCAGCAGTCCCCAGAGAGGACAGGGAATTGGCTACACCTTC CASSPQRGQGIGYTF
TRBJ1-1 - TRBV7-6 - TGTGCCAGCAGCTTAGCGTTCCGAACAAGTTCCGCTGAAGCTTTCTTT CASSLAFRTSSAEAFF
TRBJ1-2 - TRBV9 - TGTGCCAGCAGCGCCGGCGGACACCTGCCCGCGCGTGGGTACACCTTC CASSAGGHLPARGYTF
TRBJ1-1 - TRBV19 - TGTGCCAGTAGTAGGCAGGCGACGAACACTGAAGCTTTCTTT CASSRQATNTEAFF
TRBJ2-5 few TRBV7-2 - TGTGCCAGCAGCTTGGGCTTTCAAGAGACCCAGTACTTC CASSLGFQETQYF
TRBJ2-2 - TRBV28 - TGTGCCAGCAACCCTCAAGGGGGGGGCACCGGGGAGCTGTTTTTT CASNPQGGGTGELFF
TRBJ1-1 - TRBV7-2 - TGTGCCAGCAGCCGGGGGCGGTCGAACACTGAAGCTTTCTTT CASSRGRSNTEAFF
TRBJ2-5 - TRBV5-4 - TGTGCCAGCAGCTTGGATCAGTACGAGACCCAGTACTTC CASSLDQYETQYF
TRBJ2-5 many TRBV12-3/TRBV12-4 - TGTGCCAGCAGCCCGGGACGAGAGACCCAGTACTTC CASSPGRETQYF
TRBJ2-3 once TRBV30 - TGTGCCTGGAGTGTGGCAGGTTCTAGCACAGATACGCAGTATTTT CAWSVAGSSTDTQYF